This T cell receptor (beta chain) was recovered during a study of T cell changes during pregnancy in multiple sclerosis. This CDR3 has 14 amino acids. Germline V CDR1 and CDR2: SGHVS, FNYEAQ. The V end lost 1 base, the J end lost 6 bases, and 11 bases lay between the germline ends. Using immunoSEQ multiplex PCR, the repertoire was profiled, and TCRdb retains in-frame clones only, with some absent. The data show about 70,000 clones, with around 90% seen just once and about 0.27% held by the top ten. The clonotype originates from a female donor with multiple sclerosis, enrolled in a pregnancy study. The J gene is TRBJ2-3, the V gene TRBV7-6; a weak D match, TRBD2 (6 bases). Material: CD4+ T cells from peripheral blood mononuclear cells, obtained after pregnancy. DNA of the CDR3: TGTGCCAGCAGCTTAGTAGCGGTCGGGGATACGCAGTATTTT. This codes for CASSLVAVGDTQYF.